The source of this T cell receptor (beta chain) is a study of blood T cell repertoires in COVID-19. Study-level background: Sites across the United States, Italy and Spain contributed samples from acute and convalescent COVID-19. PBMCs, B-cell-depleted T cells, or T cells were the source of the cDNA or gDNA that made up the material.

Authors' data handling: Estimates of nucleated cell counts were drawn from the amplification of reference gene primers. Generated by immunoSEQ multiplex PCR, the TCRdb table keeps only in-frame clones and is missing some. V and J calls and clone size are given by that table; D and trimming were obtained from the DNA. Here the sample spans some 300,000 clones, around 89% being singletons. Seattle's cohort entered during active infection and was followed longitudinally. This clone was seen once. CDR1 and CDR2 from the germline V gene are MNHEY and SMNVEV (reference sequence). The CDR3 covers 16 residues. With 4 bases clipped from V and 6 bases from J, the junction kept 9 bases outside the gene matches.

The chain has TRBV27 and TRBJ2-3; 11 bases map to TRBD2. The sequence came from a woman aged 45-65 years with COVID-19, enrolled during active disease. The source material was peripheral blood. This CDR3 reads CASSSPLAGVLDTQYF. The CDR3 nucleotides read TGTGCCAGCAGTTCCCCACTAGCGGGAGTTTTGGATACGCAGTATTTT.